The rows below give T cell receptor beta chains drawn from one sample of a study of identical twins. MiXCR was run by TCRdb on the 5' RACE reads, yielding one entry per CDR3 protein. The sample contains hundreds of thousands of distinct CDR3 sequences, about 20% of which appear only once. The same data also contributed to another study, on T cells expressing NK-cell markers.

Material for sequencing was PBMCs. The receptors stem from a woman aged 18-29 years in good health. The CDR3 runs from the conserved cysteine through the conserved F or W. The order of the fields is V gene, J gene, CDR3 protein.

v_gene: TRBV7-2; j_gene: TRBJ2-3; CDR3aa: CASSSLAGGGDTQYF
v_gene: TRBV20-1; j_gene: TRBJ2-1; CDR3aa: CSATSPRGEQFF
v_gene: TRBV27; j_gene: TRBJ2-3; CDR3aa: CASSSALAGVGSGFGSDTQYF
v_gene: TRBV5-4; j_gene: TRBJ1-4; CDR3aa: CASSLAPGGGEKLFF
v_gene: TRBV15; j_gene: TRBJ2-3; CDR3aa: CATSRDAWAGRRTDTQYF
v_gene: TRBV20-1; j_gene: TRBJ2-7; CDR3aa: CSARDGPLGTGVYEQYF
v_gene: TRBV29-1; j_gene: TRBJ2-2; CDR3aa: CSVESREGTGELFF
v_gene: TRBV5-6; j_gene: TRBJ2-7; CDR3aa: CASSGDSSSSYEQYF
v_gene: TRBV3-1; j_gene: TRBJ2-7; CDR3aa: CASSQGPSGSYEQYF
v_gene: TRBV7-8; j_gene: TRBJ1-1; CDR3aa: CASSPAPWAPMNTEAFF
v_gene: TRBV12-3/TRBV12-4; j_gene: TRBJ2-7; CDR3aa: CASSPILAAGRYEQYF
v_gene: TRBV6-1; j_gene: TRBJ1-1; CDR3aa: CASRTEANTEAFF
v_gene: TRBV4-2; j_gene: TRBJ2-2; CDR3aa: CASSQDQREGLGELFF
v_gene: TRBV7-9; j_gene: TRBJ2-6; CDR3aa: CASRRDGLPNVLTF
v_gene: TRBV12-3/TRBV12-4; j_gene: TRBJ2-1; CDR3aa: CASSPTGGYYNEQFF
v_gene: TRBV5-1; j_gene: TRBJ2-4; CDR3aa: CASMGQAKNIQYF
v_gene: TRBV20-1; j_gene: TRBJ2-7; CDR3aa: CSASRLAGALYEQYF
v_gene: TRBV4-3; j_gene: TRBJ2-1; CDR3aa: CASSQDRGGGNEQFF
v_gene: TRBV20-1; j_gene: TRBJ2-1; CDR3aa: CSARSSGQGAINEQFF
v_gene: TRBV20-1; j_gene: TRBJ2-6; CDR3aa: CSAPVSGANVLTF
v_gene: TRBV5-1; j_gene: TRBJ2-3; CDR3aa: CASSQRRTGSDTQYF
v_gene: TRBV20-1; j_gene: TRBJ2-1; CDR3aa: CSARARGSEQFF